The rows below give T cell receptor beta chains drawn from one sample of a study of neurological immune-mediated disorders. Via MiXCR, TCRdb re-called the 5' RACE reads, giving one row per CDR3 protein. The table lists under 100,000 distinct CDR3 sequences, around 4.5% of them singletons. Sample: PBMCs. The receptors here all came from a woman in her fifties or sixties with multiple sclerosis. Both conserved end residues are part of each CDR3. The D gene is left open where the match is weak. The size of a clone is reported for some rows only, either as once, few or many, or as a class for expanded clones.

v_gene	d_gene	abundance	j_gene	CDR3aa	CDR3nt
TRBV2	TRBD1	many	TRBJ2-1	CAGSRGLAIEQFF	TGTGCCGGTTCCAGGGGGTTAGCAATCGAGCAGTTCTTC
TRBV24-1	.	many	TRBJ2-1	CATSWGAGFDEQFF	TGTGCCACCTCGTGGGGGGCCGGATTCGATGAGCAGTTCTTC
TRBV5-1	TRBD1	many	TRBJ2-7	CASSPTGQGLYEQYF	TGCGCCAGCAGCCCAACGGGACAGGGCCTCTACGAGCAGTACTTC
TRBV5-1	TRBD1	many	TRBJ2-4	CASSFPGTGSGDIQYF	TGCGCCAGCAGCTTTCCCGGGACAGGGTCGGGGGACATTCAGTACTTC
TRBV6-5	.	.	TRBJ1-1	CASISSMGGTEAFF	TGTGCCAGCATCTCATCAATGGGGGGCACTGAAGCTTTCTTT
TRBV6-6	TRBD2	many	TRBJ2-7	CASKSSGGYEQYF	TGTGCCAGCAAATCTAGCGGGGGTTACGAGCAGTACTTC
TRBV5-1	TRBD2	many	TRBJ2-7	CASSSEPMTSGSSYEQYF	TGCGCCAGCAGCTCCGAACCGATGACTAGCGGGAGCTCCTACGAGCAGTACTTC
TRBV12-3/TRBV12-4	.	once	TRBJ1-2	CASSWGFEGVGYTF	TGTGCCAGCAGTTGGGGGTTCGAAGGGGTAGGCTACACCTTC
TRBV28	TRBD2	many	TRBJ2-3	CASNSGVLTDTQYF	TGTGCCAGCAATAGCGGGGTCCTCACAGATACGCAGTATTTT
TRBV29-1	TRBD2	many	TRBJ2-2	CSVPRTSGGFTGELFF	TGCAGCGTCCCGCGGACTAGCGGGGGTTTCACCGGGGAGCTGTTTTTT
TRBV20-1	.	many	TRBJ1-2	CSASAGINGYTF	TGCAGTGCTTCCGCAGGCATTAATGGCTACACCTTC
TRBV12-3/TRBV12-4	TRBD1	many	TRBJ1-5	CASSYRGVGQPQHF	TGTGCCAGCAGTTACAGGGGAGTCGGCCAGCCCCAGCATTTT
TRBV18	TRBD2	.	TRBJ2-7	CASVFASGGSYEQYF	TGTGCCAGCGTGTTTGCGAGCGGGGGGTCCTACGAGCAGTACTTC
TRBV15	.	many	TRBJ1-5	CATSRDRTRSNQPQHF	TGTGCCACCAGCAGAGACAGGACACGGAGCAATCAGCCCCAGCATTTT
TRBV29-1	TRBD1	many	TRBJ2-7	CSVNPGQSSYEQYF	TGCAGCGTGAACCCGGGACAGAGCTCCTACGAGCAGTACTTC
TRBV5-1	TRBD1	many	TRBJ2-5	CASSLATGKVYF	TGCGCCAGCAGCTTGGCGACAGGGAAGGTTTACTTC
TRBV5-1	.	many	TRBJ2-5	CASSPAQETQYF	TGCGCCAGCAGCCCGGCCCAAGAGACCCAGTACTTC
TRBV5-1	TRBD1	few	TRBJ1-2	CASSIGQANGYTF	TGCGCCAGCAGCATAGGACAGGCGAATGGCTACACCTTC
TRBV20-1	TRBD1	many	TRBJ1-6	CSATIDRGQSPLHF	TGCAGTGCCACAATTGACAGGGGGCAATCACCCCTCCACTTT
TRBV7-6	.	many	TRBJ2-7	CASSPRTQGAPSYEQYF	TGTGCCAGCAGCCCTAGAACACAGGGAGCCCCCTCCTACGAGCAGTACTTC
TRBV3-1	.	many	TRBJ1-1	CASSLGRGGLGTEAFF	TGTGCCAGCAGCCTCGGCAGGGGAGGTCTGGGCACTGAAGCTTTCTTT
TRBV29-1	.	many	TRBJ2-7	CSVQKPDEQYF	TGCAGCGTTCAAAAACCGGACGAGCAGTACTTC
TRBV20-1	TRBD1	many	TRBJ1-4	CSAPGGTNEKLFF	TGCAGTGCCCCAGGGGGAACTAATGAAAAACTGTTTTTT
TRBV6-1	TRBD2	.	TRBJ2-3	CASSSPGLAGGKTDTQYF	TGTGCCAGCAGTTCCCCGGGACTAGCGGGGGGAAAAACAGATACGCAGTATTTT
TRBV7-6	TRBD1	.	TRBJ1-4	CASSQSVGQGADEKLFF	TGTGCCAGCAGCCAAAGTGTCGGACAGGGGGCCGATGAAAAACTGTTTTTT
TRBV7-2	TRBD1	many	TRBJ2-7	CASSPGIFIGGLDEQYF	TGTGCCAGCAGCCCGGGAATCTTTATAGGGGGCTTGGACGAGCAGTACTTC
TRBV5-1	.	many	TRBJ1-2	CASSLEGGRLGYTF	TGCGCCAGCAGCTTGGAAGGGGGGAGACTTGGCTACACCTTC
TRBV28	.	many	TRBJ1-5	CASSPAYSNQPQHF	TGTGCCAGCAGTCCCGCTTATAGCAATCAGCCCCAGCATTTT
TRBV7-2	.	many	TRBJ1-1	CASSLVPGRYGTEAFF	TGTGCCAGCAGCTTAGTCCCGGGGAGGTATGGCACTGAAGCTTTCTTT
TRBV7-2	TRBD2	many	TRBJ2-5	CASSPLLAGVRETQYF	TGTGCCAGCAGCCCCCTTTTAGCGGGGGTACGAGAGACCCAGTACTTC
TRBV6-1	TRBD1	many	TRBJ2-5	CASSATSFGQGHYPETQYF	TGTGCCAGCAGTGCAACATCATTCGGACAGGGGCATTATCCGGAGACCCAGTACTTC
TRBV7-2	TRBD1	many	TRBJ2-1	CASSLAIGTGIYNEQFF	TGTGCCAGCAGCTTAGCCATCGGGACAGGGATATACAATGAGCAGTTCTTC
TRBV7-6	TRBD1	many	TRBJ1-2	CASSPGQGLANYGYTF	TGTGCCAGCAGCCCGGGACAGGGTTTAGCTAACTATGGCTACACCTTC
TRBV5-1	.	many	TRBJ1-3	CASSSRHPGNTIYF	TGCGCCAGCAGCTCGCGCCATCCTGGAAACACCATATATTTT
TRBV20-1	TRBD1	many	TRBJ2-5	CSARWGQQETQYF	TGCAGTGCTAGGTGGGGACAGCAAGAGACCCAGTACTTC
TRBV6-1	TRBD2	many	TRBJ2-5	CASSAFGLAGGETQYF	TGTGCCAGCAGTGCTTTCGGACTAGCGGGGGGAGAGACCCAGTACTTC
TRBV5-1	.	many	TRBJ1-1	CASSLGGEEAFF	TGCGCCAGCAGCTTAGGAGGGGAGGAAGCTTTCTTT
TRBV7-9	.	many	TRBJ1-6	CASSLVSGRGDSPLHF	TGTGCCAGCAGCTTAGTTTCTGGACGGGGGGATTCACCCCTCCACTTT
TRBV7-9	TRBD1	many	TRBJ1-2	CASSLAQGANGYTF	TGTGCCAGCAGCTTAGCACAGGGGGCTAATGGCTACACCTTC
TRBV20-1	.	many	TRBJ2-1	CSASGETEQFF	TGCAGTGCTAGCGGCGAGACAGAGCAGTTCTTC
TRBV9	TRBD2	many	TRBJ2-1	CASSVGASGGPRSIHEQFF	TGTGCCAGCAGCGTAGGGGCTAGCGGGGGCCCACGGAGCATCCATGAGCAGTTCTTC
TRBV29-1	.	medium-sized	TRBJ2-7	CSVGGTYEQYF	TGCAGCGTGGGGGGAACCTACGAGCAGTACTTC
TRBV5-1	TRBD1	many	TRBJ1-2	CASSSTGVRGYTF	TGCGCCAGCAGCTCAACAGGGGTTCGCGGCTACACCTTC
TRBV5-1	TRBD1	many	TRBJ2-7	CASTQYKRQGTYEQYF	TGCGCCAGCACCCAATATAAACGACAGGGAACCTACGAGCAGTACTTC
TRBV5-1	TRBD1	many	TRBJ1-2	CASSPTGVDGYTF	TGCGCCAGCAGCCCAACAGGGGTGGACGGCTACACCTTC
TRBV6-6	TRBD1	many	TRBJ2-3	CASSHGITGGGSDTQYF	TGTGCCAGCAGCCACGGAATAACAGGGGGCGGTTCAGATACGCAGTATTTT
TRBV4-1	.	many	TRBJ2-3	CASSQDVPELVTDTQYF	TGCGCCAGCAGCCAAGACGTGCCCGAGTTAGTGACAGATACGCAGTATTTT
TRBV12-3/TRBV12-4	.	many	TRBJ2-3	CASSLLGTPTDTQYF	TGTGCCAGCAGTTTACTAGGGACCCCCACAGATACGCAGTATTTT
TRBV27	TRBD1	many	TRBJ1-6	CASSSGTGVSPLHF	TGTGCCAGCAGTTCCGGGACAGGGGTTTCACCCCTCCACTTT
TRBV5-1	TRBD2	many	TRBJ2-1	CASSWTSGGANEQFF	TGCGCCAGCAGCTGGACTAGCGGGGGGGCCAATGAGCAGTTCTTC
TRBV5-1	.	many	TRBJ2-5	CASRPGRGGQETQYF	TGCGCCAGCAGGCCCGGAAGGGGGGGACAAGAGACCCAGTACTTC
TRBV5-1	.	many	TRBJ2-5	CASSLRTVSNQETQYF	TGCGCCAGCAGCTTAAGGACAGTGAGCAACCAAGAGACCCAGTACTTC
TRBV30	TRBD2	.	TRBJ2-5	CAWSEGTSGQETQYF	TGTGCCTGGAGTGAAGGGACTAGCGGGCAAGAGACCCAGTACTTC